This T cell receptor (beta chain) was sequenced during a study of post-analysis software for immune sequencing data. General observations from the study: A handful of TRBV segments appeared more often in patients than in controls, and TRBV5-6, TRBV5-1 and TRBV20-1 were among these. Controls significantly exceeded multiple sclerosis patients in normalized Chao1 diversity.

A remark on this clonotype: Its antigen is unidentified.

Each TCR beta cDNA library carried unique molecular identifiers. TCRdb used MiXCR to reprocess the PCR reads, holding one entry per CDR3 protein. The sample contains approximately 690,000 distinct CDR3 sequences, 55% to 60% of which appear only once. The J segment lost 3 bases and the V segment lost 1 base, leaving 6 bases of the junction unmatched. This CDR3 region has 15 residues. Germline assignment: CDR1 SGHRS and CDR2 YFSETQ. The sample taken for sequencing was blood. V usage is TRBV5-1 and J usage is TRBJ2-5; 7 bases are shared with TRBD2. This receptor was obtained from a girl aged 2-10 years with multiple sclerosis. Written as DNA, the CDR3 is TGCGCCAGCAGCTTGACGGGGACTAAAGAAGAGACCCAGTACTTC. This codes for CASSLTGTKEETQYF.